This TCR beta chain was identified during a study of PD-1 blockade in classical Hodgkin lymphoma. Every patient relapsed after autologous stem cell transplantation, and brentuximab vedotin exposure varied. Findings and caveats of the study: In CD4+ cells, TCR diversity went up significantly by C4D1, but in CD8+ cells it did not.

V lost 3 bases to trimming and J lost 3 bases; unmatched junction nucleotides: 3. Germline V gives CDR1 SGHRS, CDR2 YFSETQ. This CDR3 contains 14 residues. Data came from immunoSEQ multiplex PCR; TCRdb stores just in-frame clones and leaves some out. Of 90,000 to 100,000 clones detected, roughly 92% appear once; the ten largest clones hold roughly 2.8%. Note on this clone: What it recognizes is unknown.

The material sequenced was peripheral blood mononuclear cells (PBMCs), taken at baseline. The chain carries TRBV5-1 and TRBJ1-1, with 9 bases identical to TRBD1. This clonotype was obtained from a human donor with classical Hodgkin lymphoma. CDR3 residues: CASSWTGVDTEAFF. The CDR3 DNA reads as TGCGCCAGCAGCTGGACAGGGGTCGACACTGAAGCTTTCTTT. The variable domain in full, completed from reference TRBV5-1 and TRBJ1-1, reads KAGVTQTPRYLIKTRGQQVTLSCSPISGHRSVSWYQQTPGQGLQFLFEYFSETQRNKGNFPGRFSGRQFSNSRSEMNVSTLELGDSALYLCASSWTGVDTEAFFGQGTRLTVV.